The rows below give T cell receptor beta chains drawn from one sample of a study of blood T cell repertoires in COVID-19. Produced via immunoSEQ multiplex PCR; TCRdb's table is partial and in-frame only. The repertoire includes approximately 170,000 clones, roughly 90% of them detected once, and roughly 4% sits in the top ten. The sequenced sample consisted of peripheral blood. The receptors derive from a woman aged 70-85 years with acute or convalescent COVID-19. Each CDR3 is given with its conserved first and last residue. A D gene is named only where the DNA matches it firmly. The size of a clone is reported for some rows only, either as once, few or many, or as a class for expanded clones.

d_gene | j_gene | v_gene | abundance | CDR3aa | CDR3nt
TRBD2 | TRBJ2-1 | TRBV19 | NA | CASSDPGGAFHNEQFF | TGTGCCAGTTCGGACCCCGGGGGGGCTTTTCACAATGAGCAGTTCTTC
TRBD1 | TRBJ1-5 | TRBV18 | NA | CASSPGGGQPQHF | TGTGCCAGCTCCCCAGGGGGCGGTCAGCCCCAGCATTTT
TRBD1 | TRBJ1-6 | TRBV7-9 | NA | CASQRGLSSLSSPLHF | TGTGCCAGTCAGAGGGGGCTGAGTAGCCTAAGTTCACCCCTCCACTTT
TRBD2 | TRBJ2-7 | TRBV4-1 | NA | CASSQGVGGSYEQYF | TGCGCCAGCAGCCAAGGGGTCGGGGGGAGTTACGAGCAGTACTTC
TRBD1 | TRBJ1-4 | TRBV9 | NA | CASSVALTGDFGKLFF | TGTGCCAGCAGCGTAGCCTTGACAGGGGATTTCGGAAAACTGTTTTTT
NA | TRBJ1-1 | TRBV27 | NA | CASSGSTEAFF | TGTGCCAGCAGTGGTAGCACTGAAGCTTTCTTT
NA | TRBJ1-1 | TRBV12-3/TRBV12-4 | NA | CASSLRANTEAFF | TGTGCCAGCAGTCTCAGGGCGAACACTGAAGCTTTCTTT
TRBD2 | TRBJ2-7 | TRBV4-1 | NA | CASGLLNRREDSYEQYF | TGCGCCAGCGGTCTTCTCAACCGTCGGGAGGACTCCTACGAGCAGTACTTC
NA | TRBJ1-2 | TRBV6-2/TRBV6-3 | NA | CASSWRRGLGYTF | TGTGCCAGCAGTTGGAGGCGGGGTCTCGGCTACACCTTC
NA | TRBJ1-5 | TRBV6-6 | NA | CASMGAGQPQHF | TGTGCCAGCATGGGGGCAGGGCAGCCCCAGCATTTT
NA | TRBJ2-3 | TRBV6-5 | once | CASSYRQSTDTQYF | TGTGCCAGCAGTTATAGACAGTCCACAGATACGCAGTATTTT
TRBD1 | TRBJ1-2 | TRBV6-5 | NA | CASRRDRSNYGYTF | TGTGCCAGCAGACGGGACAGATCTAACTATGGCTACACCTTC
NA | TRBJ1-1 | TRBV18 | NA | CASSQTGTPLNTEAFF | TGTGCCAGCTCACAGACAGGAACCCCTTTGAACACTGAAGCTTTCTTT
TRBD1 | TRBJ2-2 | TRBV24-1 | NA | CATSDAGTGTGELFF | TGTGCCACCAGTGATGCGGGGACAGGGACCGGGGAGCTGTTTTTT
NA | TRBJ2-1 | TRBV19 | NA | CASSSPRRGNSYNEQFF | TGTGCCAGTAGCTCCCCCAGACGGGGGAACTCCTACAATGAGCAGTTCTTC
TRBD1 | TRBJ1-2 | TRBV6-5 | NA | CASSTLQGAYGYTF | TGTGCCAGCAGTACCTTACAGGGGGCGTATGGCTACACCTTC
NA | TRBJ1-2 | TRBV6-5 | NA | CASGAPLAAYYGYTF | TGTGCCAGCGGGGCCCCCCTGGCAGCGTACTATGGCTACACCTTC
NA | TRBJ1-2 | TRBV4-1 | few | CASAAGPNYGYTF | TGCGCCAGCGCCGCGGGGCCAAACTATGGCTACACCTTC
NA | TRBJ2-3 | TRBV7-2 | NA | CASSFKGVDTQYF | TGTGCCAGCAGCTTTAAGGGGGTAGATACGCAGTATTTT
NA | TRBJ1-2 | TRBV7-2 | few | CASSLAQGSGYTF | TGTGCCAGCAGCTTAGCCCAGGGTTCTGGCTACACCTTC
NA | TRBJ2-3 | TRBV6-2/TRBV6-3 | NA | CASSYNPLKLARSTDTQYF | TGTGCCAGCAGTTATAACCCCCTGAAGCTAGCGCGTAGCACAGATACGCAGTATTTT
TRBD2 | TRBJ2-1 | TRBV6-2/TRBV6-3 | NA | CASSPSKSGGDNEQFF | TGTGCCAGCAGTCCCTCGAAGAGCGGGGGGGACAATGAGCAGTTCTTC
NA | TRBJ2-1 | TRBV11-2 | NA | CASSLLVFNEQFF | TGTGCCAGCAGCTTATTAGTGTTCAATGAGCAGTTCTTC
TRBD1 | TRBJ2-7 | TRBV5-8 | NA | CASSRGTGGRDEQYF | TGTGCCAGCAGCCGCGGGACAGGGGGGCGGGACGAGCAGTACTTC
NA | TRBJ1-6 | TRBV5-1 | NA | CASSLEDRRYSPLHF | TGCGCCAGCAGCTTGGAGGACAGAAGATATTCACCCCTCCACTTT
NA | TRBJ1-5 | TRBV10-3 | NA | CAISESPGVPQHF | TGTGCCATCAGTGAATCGCCCGGGGTGCCCCAGCATTTT
NA | TRBJ1-1 | TRBV30 | NA | CAWSTRRDTEAFF | TGTGCCTGGAGTACCCGTCGGGACACTGAAGCTTTCTTT
NA | TRBJ1-3 | TRBV7-8 | once | CASSLGRAVSGNTIYF | TGTGCCAGCAGCTTAGGCAGGGCAGTCTCTGGAAACACCATATATTTT
NA | TRBJ1-4 | TRBV9 | NA | CASSVEGGHEKLFF | TGTGCCAGCAGCGTCGAGGGAGGTCATGAAAAACTGTTTTTT
TRBD1 | TRBJ1-2 | TRBV6-5 | NA | CASSYSGQKGYTF | TGTGCCAGCAGTTACTCGGGACAGAAAGGCTACACCTTC
TRBD1 | TRBJ1-5 | TRBV19 | NA | CASRTGGSNQPQHF | TGTGCCAGTAGAACAGGGGGGAGCAATCAGCCCCAGCATTTT
TRBD2 | TRBJ2-5 | TRBV10-3 | NA | CAISESIGVAGFLRQETQYF | TGTGCCATCAGTGAGTCGATTGGGGTAGCGGGGTTCTTGAGACAAGAGACCCAGTACTTC
NA | TRBJ2-3 | TRBV2 | NA | CASSEEHTMNGDTQYF | TGTGCCAGCAGTGAAGAACATACTATGAATGGGGATACGCAGTATTTT
NA | TRBJ2-3 | TRBV5-8 | NA | CASSLGASPNPTDTQYF | TGTGCCAGCAGCTTGGGGGCTAGCCCTAATCCCACAGATACGCAGTATTTT
TRBD1 | TRBJ1-2 | TRBV6-4 | NA | CASSEPDRGWLHF | TGTGCCAGCAGTGAACCGGACAGGGGATGGCTCCACTTC
NA | TRBJ1-1 | TRBV27 | NA | CASSLGTTGRAFF | TGTGCCAGCAGTTTGGGGACAACGGGCCGTGCTTTCTTT
NA | TRBJ2-7 | TRBV12-3/TRBV12-4 | once | CASSPDSGAGYF | TGTGCCAGCAGTCCAGACAGCGGAGCGGGGTACTTC
NA | TRBJ1-5 | TRBV29-1 | few | CSVAYSNQPQHF | TGCAGCGTCGCGTATAGCAATCAGCCCCAGCATTTT
TRBD1 | TRBJ1-4 | TRBV5-5 | NA | CASSLFRGQSNEKLFF | TGTGCCAGCAGCCTATTTAGGGGACAGTCTAATGAAAAACTGTTTTTT
TRBD2 | TRBJ2-1 | TRBV19 | NA | CASSGTLGGGPKNEQFF | TGTGCCAGTAGTGGCACTTTGGGGGGAGGGCCGAAAAATGAGCAGTTCTTC
TRBD2 | TRBJ2-7 | TRBV7-2 | NA | CASTLMDSGPYEQYF | TGTGCCAGCACCCTTATGGATAGCGGGCCCTACGAGCAGTACTTC
NA | TRBJ2-5 | TRBV6-1 | NA | CASSERPRETQYF | TGTGCCAGCAGTGAGCGTCCTCGGGAGACCCAGTACTTC
NA | TRBJ1-2 | TRBV6-5 | NA | CASSYKFPGNYGYTF | TGTGCCAGCAGTTACAAATTTCCGGGTAACTATGGCTACACCTTC
NA | TRBJ1-3 | TRBV6-5 | NA | CASSSLKDTIYF | TGTGCCAGCAGTTCACTTAAAGACACCATATATTTT
NA | TRBJ1-1 | TRBV13 | few | CASSGSRGRTEAFF | TGTGCCAGCAGCGGCAGCAGGGGTAGAACTGAAGCTTTCTTT
NA | TRBJ2-7 | TRBV6-1 | NA | CASSEAEGYEQYF | TGTGCCAGCAGTGAAGCTGAGGGATACGAGCAGTACTTC
NA | TRBJ1-5 | TRBV18 | NA | CASSPWGGYQPQHF | TGTGCCAGCTCACCATGGGGCGGCTATCAGCCCCAGCATTTT
TRBD1 | TRBJ2-1 | TRBV19 | once | CASMRGGSSYNEQFF | TGTGCCAGTATGAGAGGGGGCAGCTCCTACAATGAGCAGTTCTTC
NA | TRBJ2-2 | TRBV7-6 | NA | CASSYSNTGELFF | TGTGCCAGCAGCTACTCGAACACCGGGGAGCTGTTTTTT
NA | TRBJ2-5 | TRBV15 | NA | CATSTLAGRETQYF | TGTGCCACCAGCACGTTGGCGGGTCGGGAGACCCAGTACTTC
NA | TRBJ2-2 | TRBV19 | NA | CASLTGPSANTGELFF | TGTGCCAGTCTGACAGGACCGAGCGCGAACACCGGGGAGCTGTTTTTT
TRBD1 | TRBJ2-3 | TRBV12-3/TRBV12-4 | NA | CATRGSGEDTQYF | TGTGCCACCAGGGGGTCAGGGGAAGATACGCAGTATTTT
NA | TRBJ2-7 | TRBV6-2/TRBV6-3 | NA | CASSYRTQGWAYEQYF | TGTGCCAGCAGTTACCGCACACAGGGTTGGGCCTACGAGCAGTACTTC